These T cell receptor beta chains were read from a single sample in a study of blood T cell repertoires in COVID-19. Sequencing used immunoSEQ multiplex PCR; TCRdb keeps in-frame clones, though not all of them. The sample shows about 110,000 clones, nearly 85% of them seen only once. Sequencing was done on a sample of peripheral blood. These receptors came from a woman in her 50s with acute or convalescent COVID-19. Both conserved end residues are part of each CDR3. D genes are given only for firm matches.

>TRBD1|TRBJ1-5|TRBV28
CATWGQGGGKPQHF
>NA|TRBJ1-1|TRBV4-1
CASSQGERNTEAFF
>NA|TRBJ1-1|TRBV18
CASSNGENTEAFF
>TRBD1|TRBJ1-2|TRBV28
CASIRTGSGYTF
>TRBD1|TRBJ1-1|TRBV24-1
CATSDGPDRENEAFF
>NA|TRBJ1-2|TRBV5-1
CASSLGQAPANYGYTF
>TRBD1|TRBJ1-1|TRBV5-1
CASSPLPGQTNTEAFF
>NA|TRBJ1-2|TRBV7-8
CASSLRVGYGYTF
>TRBD1|TRBJ1-2|TRBV5-4
CASSQGQGMEGYTF
>TRBD1|TRBJ2-3|TRBV5-1
CASSLRSGQGLTDTQYF
>TRBD2|TRBJ2-1|TRBV5-1
CASSLSSGAYNEQFF
>NA|TRBJ1-1|TRBV4-2
CASSQDVQGRGAFF
>TRBD2|TRBJ2-1|TRBV19
CASSWRLAGDSWQFF
>NA|TRBJ2-7|TRBV28
CASSPKRRPYEQYF
>NA|TRBJ1-2|TRBV12-3/TRBV12-4
CASSLGVRGGYTF
>NA|TRBJ1-4|TRBV6-5
CASKGSPGLKLFF
>NA|TRBJ1-1|TRBV10-3
CAISERGGDMNTEAFF
>NA|TRBJ1-5|TRBV5-1
CASSLDVQGPQHF
>TRBD1|TRBJ1-1|TRBV4-2
CASSQDSDRDTEAFF
>NA|TRBJ1-1|TRBV4-1
CASSPDRSRMNTEAFF
>TRBD1|TRBJ2-3|TRBV28
CASSLGTGGTDTQYF
>TRBD1|TRBJ1-2|TRBV9
CASSVDSFGQGRGYTF
>NA|TRBJ1-4|TRBV9
CASSVLTTLGGAEEKLFF
>TRBD1|TRBJ1-2|TRBV5-1
CASSLQGLEGYTF
>NA|TRBJ1-6|TRBV5-6
CASSFSDRQYSPLHF
>NA|TRBJ1-6|TRBV7-9
CASSQRQTRLHF
>NA|TRBJ1-5|TRBV18
CASSPIRGNGDQPQHF
>TRBD2|TRBJ2-7|TRBV10-3
CAIGRPLTSGGYEQYF
>TRBD1|TRBJ1-1|TRBV7-8
CASSLALGGELSEAFF
>NA|TRBJ1-3|TRBV10-1
CASSGGTGNTIYF
>NA|TRBJ1-3|TRBV1
CTSSQDGGNPGNTIYF
>NA|TRBJ1-4|TRBV11-2
CASSEFRATNEKLFF
>TRBD1|TRBJ1-5|TRBV18
CASSPDRTEPQHF
>TRBD2|TRBJ2-3|TRBV5-1
CASSTGGGPSTDTQYF
>NA|TRBJ1-1|TRBV10-1
CASSVTPGDTEAFF
>TRBD1|TRBJ2-6|TRBV19
CASSARFGTGVGANVLTF
>NA|TRBJ2-2|TRBV10-3
CAISRGAGDTGELFF
>NA|TRBJ2-1|TRBV27
CASRMDIHYNEQFF
>TRBD1|TRBJ1-1|TRBV6-5
CASSYWGQMNTEAFF
>TRBD1|TRBJ2-2|TRBV5-1
CASNPRTGKNTGELFF
>NA|TRBJ1-3|TRBV9
CASSVDRGISGNTIYF
>NA|TRBJ1-1|TRBV19
CASKPPWGRNTEAFF
>TRBD1|TRBJ2-3|TRBV5-4
CASSLYRGSTDTQYF
>NA|TRBJ1-1|TRBV2
CASSPGTTEVAFF
>NA|TRBJ2-3|TRBV5-1
CASSLGAGMTDTQYF
>NA|TRBJ1-5|TRBV30
CAWSGKNQPQHF
>NA|TRBJ2-7|TRBV14
CASSRSYEQYF
>NA|TRBJ2-6|TRBV5-1
CASSLMGRAYGANVLTF